This T cell receptor (beta chain) is from a study of technical replicates of blood from a few donors. Assay: immunoSEQ multiplex PCR; the TCRdb copy retains only in-frame clones and omits some. This sample carries 76,000 or so clones, roughly 91% of them seen once, and the ten largest clones take 0.25%. This clone was counted a few times. The CDR3 has 12 residues. The V end was cut by 1 base, the J end by 6 bases, with 7 bases between. Germline lookup yields CDR1 SGHTA and CDR2 FQGTGA. The sequence derives from a human donor in good health. The rearrangement joins TRBV7-3 to TRBJ2-7; D may be TRBD2 (5 bases). Sequencing input: T cells isolated from PBMCs. The CDR3 bases are TGTGCCAGCAGCTTAATCCGGGGCGAGCAGTACTTC. Protein: CASSLIRGEQYF.